The T cell receptor (beta chain) described here comes from a study of blood T cell repertoires in COVID-19. In the study overall: Sites in the United States, Italy and Spain provided acute and convalescent COVID-19 samples. PBMCs, B-cell-depleted T cells, or T cells provided the cDNA or gDNA that made up the material.

This clone came up a few times. In the original processing: From reference gene primer amplification, estimates of nucleated cell counts were derived. The protocol was immunoSEQ multiplex PCR, while the TCRdb copy is restricted to in-frame clones and leaves out a portion. For V, J and clone size, that table is used; D and trimming come from the DNA. The sample consists of hundreds of thousands of clones, about 83% of them appearing once. The V gene's germline CDR1 is SGHAT and CDR2 FQNNGV. V lost 1 base and J 3 bases, leaving 12 bases between the germline ends. The CDR3 contains 15 residues. This chain connects TRBV11-2 to TRBJ1-2; tentatively, D is TRBD1 (6 bases). Sequencing was done on a sample of peripheral blood. This clonotype was sampled from a woman between 50 and 59 years old with acute or convalescent COVID-19. The CDR3: CASSLAHRVDYGYTF. In DNA form, the CDR3 reads TGTGCCAGCAGCTTAGCTCACAGGGTGGACTATGGCTACACCTTC.